Only a few counts were recorded for the clone carrying this T cell receptor beta chain. Its matching antigen is unknown. The CDR3 sequence is 15 residues long. V shed 2 bases and J 5 bases; nucleotides not matched to a gene: 5. Germline V gives CDR1 MNHEY, CDR2 SVGAGI. Amplification by 5'RACE using constant-segment primers produced TCR alpha and TCR beta cDNA libraries that carried sample barcodes and UMIs. A single record per CDR3 protein comes from TCRdb applying MiXCR to the 5' RACE reads. Of 500,000 to 650,000 distinct CDR3 sequences listed, about a fifth were seen once; the top ten hold approximately 8.4%. This sample is part of a study of T-cell memory formation after mild COVID-19. Whole-study context: Largely donor-specific TCR clusters were found.

The study, taken as a whole, reports: Cross-reactive memory appears to have joined, as suggested by some responding clones showing up in pre-infection memory. The authors left the SARS-CoV-2 specificity of second-wave clones peaking on day 37 unconfirmed.

This receptor was identified in an adult woman who had mild COVID-19 (a few samples of this study predate the infection). Cell type and time point are not known. What was sequenced was PBMCs or a T cell subset sorted from them (not recorded which). The rearrangement uses TRBV6-5 and TRBJ2-5, with 10 bases matching TRBD1. This chain's CDR3 is CASSYETGGRETQYF. CDR3 in DNA: TGTGCCAGCAGTTACGAGACAGGGGGCCGCGAGACCCAGTACTTC.